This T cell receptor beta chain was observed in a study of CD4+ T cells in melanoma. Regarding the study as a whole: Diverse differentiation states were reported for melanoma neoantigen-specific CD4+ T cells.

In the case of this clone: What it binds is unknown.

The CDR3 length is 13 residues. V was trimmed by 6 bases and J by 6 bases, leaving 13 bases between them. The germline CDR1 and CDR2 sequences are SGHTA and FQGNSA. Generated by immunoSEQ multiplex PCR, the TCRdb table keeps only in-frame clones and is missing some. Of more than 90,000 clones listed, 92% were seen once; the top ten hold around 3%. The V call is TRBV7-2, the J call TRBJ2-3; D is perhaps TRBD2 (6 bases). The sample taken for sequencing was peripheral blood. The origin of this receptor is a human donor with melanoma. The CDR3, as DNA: TGTGCCAGCAGTTTCTCCCGGGGGGATACGCAGTATTTT. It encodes CASSFSRGDTQYF.